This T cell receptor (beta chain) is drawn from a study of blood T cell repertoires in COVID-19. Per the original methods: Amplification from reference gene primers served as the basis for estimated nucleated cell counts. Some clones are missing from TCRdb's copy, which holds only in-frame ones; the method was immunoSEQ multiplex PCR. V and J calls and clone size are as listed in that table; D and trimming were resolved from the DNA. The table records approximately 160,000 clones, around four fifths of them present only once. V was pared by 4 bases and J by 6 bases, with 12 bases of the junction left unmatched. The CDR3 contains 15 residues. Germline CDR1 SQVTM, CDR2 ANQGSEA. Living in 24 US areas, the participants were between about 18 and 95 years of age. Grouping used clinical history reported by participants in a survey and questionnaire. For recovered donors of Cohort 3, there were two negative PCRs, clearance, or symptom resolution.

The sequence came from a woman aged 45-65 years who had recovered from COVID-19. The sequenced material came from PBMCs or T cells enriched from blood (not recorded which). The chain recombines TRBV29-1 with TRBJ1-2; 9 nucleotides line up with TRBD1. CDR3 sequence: CSVGTGVVRVNGYTF. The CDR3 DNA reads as TGCAGCGTTGGGACAGGGGTGGTTAGAGTGAATGGCTACACCTTC.